This TCR beta chain was sequenced in a study of control samples from healthy donors and cancer patients. Data came from immunoSEQ multiplex PCR; TCRdb stores just in-frame clones and leaves some out. Of 120,000 or so clones listed, about 89% were seen once; the top ten hold 40%. CDR1 SGHDT and CDR2 YYEEEE come from the germline V gene. Between the trimmed V and J ends, which lost 4 bases and 4 bases, there was a span of 17 bases. This CDR3 contains 15 residues. The J gene is TRBJ1-2, the V gene TRBV5-6; the D gene is possibly TRBD1 (5 bases). Sequencing input: blood. The source is a man aged 45-60 years in good health. The CDR3 DNA is TGTGCCAGCAGCCAAAACAGGCCTTACACCTATGGCTACACCTTC. It encodes CASSQNRPYTYGYTF. Supplemented by reference TRBV5-6 and TRBJ1-2, the full variable domain reads DAGVTQSPTHLIKTRGQQVTLRCSPKSGHDTVSWYQQALGQGPQFIFQYYEEEERQRGNFPDRFSGHQFPNYSSELNVNALLLGDSALYLCASSQNRPYTYGYTFGSGTRLTVV.